These T cell receptor beta chains were read from a single sample in a study of cytomegalovirus exposure and HLA in healthy donors. Here immunoSEQ multiplex PCR was the method, and the copy in TCRdb shows in-frame clones only, minus some. In the table there are roughly 90,000 clones, about 85% of which are singletons. The specimen sequenced was PBMCs. The receptors stem from a man aged 18 to 30 in good health and CMV-seropositive. Both conserved end residues are part of each CDR3. Each record gives: clone size, D gene, J gene, V gene, CDR3 DNA, CDR3 protein. D genes are given only for firm matches. Size tells how often a clone was seen (once, few, many) or the class of an expanded clone, and some rows leave it out.

once	TRBD1	TRBJ2-3	TRBV4-1	TGCGCCAGCAGCCAAGCCCCGGGACAGGGAGCCACAGATACGCAGTATTTT	CASSQAPGQGATDTQYF
-	-	TRBJ1-4	TRBV5-1	TGCGCCAGCAGCACTGGATCGGGAGGTAATGAAAAACTGTTTTTT	CASSTGSGGNEKLFF
-	-	TRBJ1-2	TRBV21-1	TGTGCCAAAAGGACAGGTCCAAACTATGGCTACACCTTC	CAKRTGPNYGYTF
-	-	TRBJ1-2	TRBV19	TGTGCCAGTACCAGGGGTGACTATGGCTACACCTTC	CASTRGDYGYTF
-	-	TRBJ1-2	TRBV19	TGTGCCAGCCGGGGATATAACTATGGCTACACCTTC	CASRGYNYGYTF
-	-	TRBJ1-1	TRBV7-9	TGTGCCAGCAGCTCTACCGACAAGGGGGTTACTGAAGCTTTCTTT	CASSSTDKGVTEAFF
-	TRBD1	TRBJ1-5	TRBV19	TGTGCCAGTGGGCAGGGGGCCACCCAGCCCCAGCATTTT	CASGQGATQPQHF
-	-	TRBJ2-1	TRBV6-4	TGTGCCAGCAGTGACGGAGCCTACAATGAGCAGTTCTTC	CASSDGAYNEQFF
-	TRBD1	TRBJ1-3	TRBV5-1	TGCGCCAGCAGCTTTACACAGGGGAGTGGAAACACCATATATTTT	CASSFTQGSGNTIYF
-	-	TRBJ2-1	TRBV11-2	TGTGCCAGCAGCTTACCCTCGGTGGAGACCTACAATGAGCAGTTCTTC	CASSLPSVETYNEQFF
-	-	TRBJ2-3	TRBV5-4	TGTGCCAGCAGCTTGTGGCAGAACACAGATACGCAGTATTTT	CASSLWQNTDTQYF
-	-	TRBJ2-5	TRBV19	TGTGCCAGCTTCCGAGACAGTTTCCAAGAGACCCAGTACTTC	CASFRDSFQETQYF
-	-	TRBJ1-2	TRBV6-5	TGTGCCAGCAGTTACTCATCCAGCTATGGCTACACCTTC	CASSYSSSYGYTF
-	TRBD2	TRBJ2-3	TRBV9	TGTGCCAGCAGCGACCAGACTAGCGGGAGTTCTACAGATACGCAGTATTTT	CASSDQTSGSSTDTQYF
-	-	TRBJ1-3	TRBV6-5	TGTGCCAGCAGTTACTCCCACCGGAACACCATATATTTT	CASSYSHRNTIYF
-	-	TRBJ2-1	TRBV9	TGTGCCAGCAGCGTAGGGGCGTACAATGAGCAGTTCTTC	CASSVGAYNEQFF
-	-	TRBJ1-5	TRBV5-4	TGTGCCAGCAGCTTACAGGGCCGGCAGCCCCAGCATTTT	CASSLQGRQPQHF
-	-	TRBJ1-3	TRBV6-1	TGTGCCAGCAGTGACAGAAGCCTCGGGAACACCATATATTTT	CASSDRSLGNTIYF
once	-	TRBJ1-2	TRBV21-1	TGTGCCAGCAGCAACGGGGGAAGAGGCTATGGCTACACCTTC	CASSNGGRGYGYTF
-	-	TRBJ2-3	TRBV5-5	TGTGCCAGCAGCTACGACGGGAACCCCACAGATACGCAGTATTTT	CASSYDGNPTDTQYF
-	TRBD2	TRBJ2-3	TRBV7-8	TGTGCCAGCAGCTTTTCGGGAGGGGACACCATACCCACAGATACGCAGTATTTT	CASSFSGGDTIPTDTQYF
-	TRBD1	TRBJ2-1	TRBV9	TGTGCCAGCAGCGTAGGGACAGGGGTGGAAGAGCAGTTCTTC	CASSVGTGVEEQFF
-	TRBD2	TRBJ2-1	TRBV27	TGTGCCAGCAGTCAACCGCGTACTAGCGGGAGTTGGAATGAGCAGTTCTTC	CASSQPRTSGSWNEQFF
-	TRBD1	TRBJ2-2	TRBV5-1	TGCGCCAGCAGCCCTGCGGGACAGGACACCGGGGAGCTGTTTTTT	CASSPAGQDTGELFF
-	TRBD1	TRBJ1-1	TRBV11-2	TGTGCCAGCAGCTTAACGGGACAGGGGGCCACTGAAGCTTTCTTT	CASSLTGQGATEAFF
-	TRBD2	TRBJ2-1	TRBV29-1	TGCAGCGTTGATGGGACTAGCGGGAGGCGAGATGAGCAGTTCTTC	CSVDGTSGRRDEQFF
-	TRBD1	TRBJ2-3	TRBV4-1	TGCGCCAGCAGCCAAGGACGCGACAGGGGAATGCAGTATTTT	CASSQGRDRGMQYF
once	-	TRBJ1-1	TRBV27	TGTGCCAGCAGTTTGTACAGATTGAACACTGAAGCTTTCTTT	CASSLYRLNTEAFF
-	-	TRBJ1-1	TRBV6-1	TGTGCCAGTCTGGAGGGGACTGAAGCTTTCTTT	CASLEGTEAFF
-	-	TRBJ2-5	TRBV28	TGTGCCAGCAGACTAGCCCTGGGAGAGACCCAGTACTTC	CASRLALGETQYF
few	-	TRBJ1-4	TRBV4-2	TGTGCCAGCAGCCAAGCCGGGACGGCTCGGGGGGAAAAACTGTTTTTT	CASSQAGTARGEKLFF
-	-	TRBJ2-1	TRBV6-1	TGTGCCAGCAGTGAAAGAAGCGGTGACTACAATGAGCAGTTCTTC	CASSERSGDYNEQFF
-	TRBD2	TRBJ2-3	TRBV5-5	TGTGCCAGCAGCTTGGTGATAGCGGGAGTGTTAGATACGCAGTATTTT	CASSLVIAGVLDTQYF
-	TRBD2	TRBJ2-5	TRBV28	TGTGCCAGCAGTCTCCCAGCGGGGGGGGTGGAGACCCAGTACTTC	CASSLPAGGVETQYF
-	TRBD1	TRBJ2-5	TRBV27	TGTGCCAGCAGTTTCAGACAGGGGGTAGAGACCCAGTACTTC	CASSFRQGVETQYF
-	-	TRBJ1-3	TRBV4-1	TGCGCCAGCAGCCAAGAAGGGGCTGGAAACACCATATATTTT	CASSQEGAGNTIYF
-	-	TRBJ1-1	TRBV5-1	TGCGCCAGCAGCTTGGCCGGGCAGGGAGGTACTGAAGCTTTCTTT	CASSLAGQGGTEAFF
-	-	TRBJ2-2	TRBV18	TGTGCCAGCTCACCACTAGCGGTGAACACCGGGGAGCTGTTTTTT	CASSPLAVNTGELFF